The T cell receptor beta chain described here comes from a study of cytomegalovirus exposure and HLA in healthy donors. The PCR was carried out with 60 Vbeta primers and 13 Jbeta primers. TCRdb's table, derived via immunoSEQ multiplex PCR, lists solely in-frame clones and lacks some. Of 120,000 to 150,000 clones detected, roughly 83% appear once; the ten largest clones hold more than 3%. With respect to this clone: What it binds is not known.

Findings and caveats of the study: It was reported that the classifier diagnosed cytomegalovirus status with high specificity and sensitivity in both the original and validation cohorts.

CDR1 is SGDLS and CDR2 is YYNGEE in the germline V gene. CDR3 length: 14 residues. With 2 bases removed from V and 4 bases from J, the gap between germline ends came to 12 bases. The sequencing input was PBMCs. This chain connects TRBV9 to TRBJ1-2; D remains ambiguous. The TCR was taken from a female donor in good health and CMV-seronegative. In nucleotides, the CDR3 is TGTGCCAGCAGCGTCGCAGATGACATCTATGGCTACACCTTC. This codes for CASSVADDIYGYTF. Filled out from reference TRBV9 and TRBJ1-2, the complete variable domain reads DSGVTQTPKHLITATGQRVTLRCSPRSGDLSVYWYQQSLDQGLQFLIQYYNGEERAKGNILERFSAQQFPDLHSELNLSSLELGDSALYFCASSVADDIYGYTFGSGTRLTVV.